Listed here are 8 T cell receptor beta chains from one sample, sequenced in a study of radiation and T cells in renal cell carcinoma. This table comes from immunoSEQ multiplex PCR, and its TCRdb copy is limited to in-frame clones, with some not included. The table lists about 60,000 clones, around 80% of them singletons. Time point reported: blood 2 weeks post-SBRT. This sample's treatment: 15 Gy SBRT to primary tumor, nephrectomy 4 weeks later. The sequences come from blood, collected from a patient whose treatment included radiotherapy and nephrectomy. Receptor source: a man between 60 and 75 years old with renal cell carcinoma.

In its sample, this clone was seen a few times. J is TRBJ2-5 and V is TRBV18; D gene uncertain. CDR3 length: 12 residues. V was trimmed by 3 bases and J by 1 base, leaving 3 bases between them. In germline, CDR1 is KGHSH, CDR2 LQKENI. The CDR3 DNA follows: TGTGCCAGCTCACCCACCCAAGAGACCCAGTACTTC. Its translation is CASSPTQETQYF.

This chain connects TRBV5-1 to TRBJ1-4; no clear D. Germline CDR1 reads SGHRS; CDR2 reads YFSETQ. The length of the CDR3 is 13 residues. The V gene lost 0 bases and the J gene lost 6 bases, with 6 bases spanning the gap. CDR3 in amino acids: CASSLGGDEKLFF. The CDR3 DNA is TGCGCCAGCAGCTTGGGTGGGGATGAAAAACTGTTTTTT.

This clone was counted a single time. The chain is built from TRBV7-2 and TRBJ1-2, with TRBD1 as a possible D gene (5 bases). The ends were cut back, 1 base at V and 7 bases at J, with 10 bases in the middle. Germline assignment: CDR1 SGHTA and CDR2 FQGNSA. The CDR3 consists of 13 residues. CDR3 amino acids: CASSLVEGTGYTF. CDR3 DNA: TGTGCCAGCAGCTTAGTCGAAGGGACTGGCTACACCTTC. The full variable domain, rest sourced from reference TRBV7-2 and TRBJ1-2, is GAGVSQSPSNKVTEKGKDVELRCDPISGHTALYWYRQSLGQGLEFLIYFQGNSAPDKSGLPSDRFSAERTGGSVSTLTIQRTQQEDSAVYLCASSLVEGTGYTFGSGTRLTVV.

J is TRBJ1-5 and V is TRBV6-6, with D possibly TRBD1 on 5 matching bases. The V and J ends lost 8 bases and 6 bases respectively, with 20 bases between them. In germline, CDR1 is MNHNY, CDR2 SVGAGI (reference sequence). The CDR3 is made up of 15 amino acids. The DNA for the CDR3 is TGTGCCAGCGTCCCGGCCGGGGTGAGGGGTCAGCCCCAGCATTTT. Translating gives CASVPAGVRGQPQHF.

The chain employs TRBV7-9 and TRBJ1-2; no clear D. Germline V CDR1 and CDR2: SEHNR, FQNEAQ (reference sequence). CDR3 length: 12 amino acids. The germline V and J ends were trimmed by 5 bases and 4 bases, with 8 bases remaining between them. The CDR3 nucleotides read TGTGCCAGCAGCCAAACGACCTATGGCTACACCTTC. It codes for CASSQTTYGYTF.

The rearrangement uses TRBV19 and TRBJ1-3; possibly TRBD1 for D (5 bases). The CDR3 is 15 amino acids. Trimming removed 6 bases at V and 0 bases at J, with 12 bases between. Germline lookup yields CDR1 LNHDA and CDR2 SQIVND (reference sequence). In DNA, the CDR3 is TGTGCCAGTAGCCCGGGACTCTTCTCTGGAAACACCATATATTTT. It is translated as CASSPGLFSGNTIYF.

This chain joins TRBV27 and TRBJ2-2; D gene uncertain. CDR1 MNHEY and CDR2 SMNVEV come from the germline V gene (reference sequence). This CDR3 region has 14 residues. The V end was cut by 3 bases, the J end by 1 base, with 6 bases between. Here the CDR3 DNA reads TGTGCCAGCAGTTTCGGAAAGAACACCGGGGAGCTGTTTTTT. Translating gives CASSFGKNTGELFF.

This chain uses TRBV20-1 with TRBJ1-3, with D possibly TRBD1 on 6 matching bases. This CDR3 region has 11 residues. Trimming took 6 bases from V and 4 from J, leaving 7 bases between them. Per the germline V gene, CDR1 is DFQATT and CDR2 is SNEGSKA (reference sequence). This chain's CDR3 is CSAGQGNTIYF. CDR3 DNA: TGCAGTGCCGGACAGGGAAACACCATATATTTT.